The 3 T cell receptor beta chains in this list originate from one sample, sequenced in a study of T cell changes during pregnancy in multiple sclerosis. The method was immunoSEQ multiplex PCR; TCRdb's version includes in-frame clones alone and lacks a portion of them. Of 40,000 to 55,000 clones in the sample, over 85% were seen once. The material sequenced was CD4+ T cells from peripheral blood mononuclear cells, taken before pregnancy. Source of these receptors: a female donor with multiple sclerosis, enrolled in a pregnancy study.

The chain employs TRBV2 and TRBJ2-7; a weak D match, TRBD1 (5 bases). Trimming took off 2 bases at V and 9 bases at J, with 14 bases between the two ends. The V gene's germline CDR1 is SNHLY and CDR2 FYNNEI. This CDR3 contains 13 residues. The CDR3 here is CASSELKQVVQYF. In nucleotides, the CDR3 is TGTGCCAGCAGTGAACTCAAACAGGTAGTGCAGTACTTC.

This clone has a single count. V is TRBV30 and J is TRBJ2-7; D is possibly TRBD2 (5 bases). This CDR3 contains 14 residues. Germline CDR1 and CDR2: GTSNPN and SVGIG (reference sequence). The germline V and J ends were trimmed by 4 bases and 2 bases, with 15 bases remaining between them. The DNA of the CDR3 is TGTGCCTGGAATGCTCTCGCGACTACCTACGAGCAGTACTTC. It is translated as CAWNALATTYEQYF. Looking up the rest from reference TRBV30 and TRBJ2-7 gives the full variable domain: SQTIHQWPATLVQPVGSPLSLECTVEGTSNPNLYWYRQAAGRGLQLLFYSVGIGQISSEVPQNLSASRPQDRQFILSSKKLLLSDSGFYLCAWNALATTYEQYFGPGTRLTVT.

V is TRBV5-1 and J is TRBJ2-7, with D perhaps TRBD2 (6 bases). The germline CDR1 and CDR2 sequences are SGHRS and YFSETQ. The V end was cut by 3 bases, the J end by 2 bases, with 21 bases between. This CDR3 has 17 residues. The CDR3 nucleotides read TGCGCCAGCAGCTCGTCTCGGCCGGGAGTCGAAACCTACGAGCAGTACTTC. It codes for CASSSSRPGVETYEQYF.